Each of the 4 T cell receptor beta chains below was sequenced from the same sample in a study of technical replicates of blood from a handful of donors. The repertoire was sequenced with immunoSEQ multiplex PCR; TCRdb's copy has only in-frame clones and lacks some. The sample lists tens of thousands of clones, roughly 95% seen once, with about 0.37% in the top ten. Material for sequencing was T cells isolated from PBMCs. These receptors originate from a human donor in good health.

This chain connects TRBV28 to TRBJ2-4, with TRBD2 identical over 8 bases. Germline V gene data show CDR1 as MDHEN and CDR2 as SYDVKM. V was pared by 6 bases and J by 9 bases, with 7 bases of the junction left unmatched. CDR3 size: 13 residues. The CDR3 DNA follows: TGTGCCAGCAGGTATAGCGGGACGGTCATTCAGTACTTC. Protein sequence: CASRYSGTVIQYF.

The rearrangement joins TRBV13 to TRBJ2-5, with 14 bases fitting TRBD2. The CDR3 loop spans 17 amino acids. Germline V gives CDR1 PRHDT, CDR2 FYEKMQ (reference sequence). V shed 5 bases and J 5 bases; nucleotides not matched to a gene: 10. CDR3 in DNA: TGTGCCAGCAGCGCTACTATGACTAGCGGGAGGGGTGAGACCCAGTACTTC. Amino acids: CASSATMTSGRGETQYF.

The genes are TRBV4-3 and TRBJ2-2; unclear D gene. Deletions cut 0 bases from V and 6 bases from J, with 11 bases between. CDR1 is LGHNA, CDR2 YSLEER, per germline. The CDR3 consists of 15 residues. The DNA of the CDR3 is TGCGCCAGCAGCCAAGAAATGTCAGATTCCGGGGAGCTGTTTTTT. This encodes CASSQEMSDSGELFF.

DNA for the CDR3: TGTGCCAGCAGCCCTCCCGGGACAGGGCTCCGTCAGCCCCAGCATTTT. It codes for CASSPPGTGLRQPQHF. V is TRBV14 and J is TRBJ1-5; 9 bases agree with TRBD1. The trim removed 4 bases at V and 6 bases at J, leaving 10 bases unmatched. This CDR3 is 16 amino acids long. The germline CDR1 and CDR2 sequences are SGHDN and FVKESK.